This T cell receptor (beta chain) came from a study of cytomegalovirus exposure and HLA in healthy donors. Healthy individuals who donated bone marrow served as the donors. V shed 2 bases and J shed 8 bases, with 15 bases lying between them. Germline values: CDR1 LNHDA, CDR2 SQIVND (reference sequence). The CDR3 has 14 amino acids. PCR primers comprised 60 Vbeta and 13 Jbeta primers. Authors' processing steps: There were 70 million to 95 million unique TCR beta chains by a later count, and approximately 11 million of them were shared. Data came from immunoSEQ multiplex PCR; TCRdb stores just in-frame clones and leaves some out. V, J and clone size were drawn from that table, and D and trimming were deduced from the DNA. The sample includes some 150,000 clones, around nine tenths seen only once; the top ten take around 5.2%.

The specimen was PBMCs. The receptor's source is a woman aged 25-40 years in good health and CMV-seronegative. The chain uses TRBV19 and TRBJ1-2; no clear D. CDR3 sequence reads: CASSIPAVSGGYTF. The CDR3 bases are TGTGCCAGTAGTATACCTGCAGTCTCCGGGGGCTACACCTTC.